The sequence of this T cell receptor (beta chain) was determined in a study of blood T cell repertoires in COVID-19. Study context: Both acute and convalescent COVID-19 samples were obtained from the United States, Italy and Spain. Sample material is recorded as cDNA or gDNA derived from T cells, B-cell-depleted T cells, or PBMCs.

This CDR3 spans 13 amino acids. CDR1 is MNHEY and CDR2 is SMNVEV in the germline V gene (reference sequence). V gave up 6 bases and J gave up 0 bases, with 3 bases separating them. In its sample, this clone was seen once. As originally analysed: Estimates of nucleated cell counts were drawn from the amplification of reference gene primers. Profiling relied on immunoSEQ multiplex PCR, and the TCRdb table lists in-frame clones only, not all of them. V and J calls and clone size follow that table, whereas D and trimming were derived from the DNA. Altogether 120,000 or so clones are present, 87% being singletons, with the ten largest covering more than 2%.

The chain links TRBV27 to TRBJ2-6; D gene ambiguous. Material: peripheral blood. This receptor was taken from a woman in her 50s with acute or convalescent COVID-19. The CDR3: CASRSSGANVLTF. CDR3 bases: TGTGCCAGCAGGAGCTCTGGGGCCAACGTCCTGACTTTC.